This T cell receptor (beta chain) appears in the sequencing data of a study of blood T cells in healthy people across ages. Whole-study results and caveats: Long-lived donors had more naive CD4+ cells and higher diversity than aged donors. Older age went with lower TCR beta diversity per million T cells, in a roughly linear way. The donors' CMV status was not determined, possibly confounding changes in expanded clonotypes.

A remark on this clonotype: Its antigen is not known.

Sample-barcoded 5' priming and a J-beta primer mix drove a second PCR of roughly 6 to 12 cycles. TCRdb re-analysed the 5' RACE reads in MiXCR, keeping a single row per CDR3 protein. This table holds approximately 1,100,000 distinct CDR3 sequences, 45% found once. The CDR3 covers 14 residues. Germline CDR1 SGDLS, CDR2 YYNGEE. Trimming pared 1 base from V and 3 bases from J, leaving 10 bases between. Total RNA extracted from each sample amounted to at least 5.5 micrograms. The chain is built from TRBV9 and TRBJ1-2; D is unclear. Sample: blood. The source is a woman aged 55-70 years in good health. The CDR3 nucleotides read TGTGCCAGCAGCGTAAGGGAGGAGTACTATGGCTACACCTTC. Its translation: CASSVREEYYGYTF.